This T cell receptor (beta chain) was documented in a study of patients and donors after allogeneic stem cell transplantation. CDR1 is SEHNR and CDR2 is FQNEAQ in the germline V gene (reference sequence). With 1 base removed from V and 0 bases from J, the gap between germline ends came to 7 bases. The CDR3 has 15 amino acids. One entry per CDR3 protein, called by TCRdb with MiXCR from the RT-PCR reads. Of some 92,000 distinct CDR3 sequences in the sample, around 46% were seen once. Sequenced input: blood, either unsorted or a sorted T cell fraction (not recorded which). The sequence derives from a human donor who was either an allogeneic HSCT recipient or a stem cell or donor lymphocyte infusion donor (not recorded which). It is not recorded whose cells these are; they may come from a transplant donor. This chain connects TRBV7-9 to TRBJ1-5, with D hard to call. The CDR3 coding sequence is TGTGCCAGCAGCTTAGGTGGAGATAGCAATCAGCCCCAGCATTTT. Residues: CASSLGGDSNQPQHF.